Below, 31 T cell receptor beta chains from the same sample are listed, as sequenced in a study of blood T cell repertoires in COVID-19. The data were produced by immunoSEQ multiplex PCR, yet TCRdb's version contains in-frame clones alone and is incomplete. This sample has 170,000 or so clones, with roughly nine tenths found just once. The specimen was PBMCs or T cells enriched from blood (not recorded which). These receptor sequences come from a woman aged 45 to 65 who had recovered from COVID-19.

This chain connects TRBV30 to TRBJ2-7; TRBD1 is a possible D gene (5 bases). Germline lookup yields CDR1 GTSNPN and CDR2 SVGIG (reference sequence). This CDR3 has 13 amino acids. Trimming took off 3 bases at V and 3 bases at J, with 12 bases between the two ends. This chain's CDR3 is CAWSGQGLYEQYF. In DNA, the CDR3 is TGTGCCTGGAGCGGGCAGGGCCTCTACGAGCAGTACTTC.

This chain connects TRBV4-2 to TRBJ1-6, with no clear D. Trimming left V 3 bases short and J 0 bases short, with 15 bases between. The CDR3 totals 18 residues. Germline V gene sequence: CDR1 LGHNA, CDR2 YNFKEQ. The CDR3 DNA reads as TGTGCCAGCAGCCAGGATGGGTACGCTAGCTCCTATAATTCACCCCTCCACTTT. Its protein product is CASSQDGYASSYNSPLHF.

The V call is TRBV5-1, the J call TRBJ1-5; TRBD1 is a possible D gene (5 bases). Trimming shortened V by 0 bases and J by 3 bases, and 10 bases separated the two germline ends. Germline assignment: CDR1 SGHRS and CDR2 YFSETQ. CDR3 length equals 15 residues. DNA of the CDR3: TGCGCCAGCAGCTTGGCGGCAGGGTCCAATCAGCCCCAGCATTTT. This translates into CASSLAAGSNQPQHF.

The rearrangement uses TRBV10-1 and TRBJ2-3, with D maybe TRBD1 (5 bases). The CDR3 contains 16 residues. V lost 6 bases and J 2 bases, leaving 18 bases between the germline ends. Germline V lookup: CDR1 WNHNN, CDR2 SYGVQD (reference sequence). The CDR3 DNA follows: TGCGCCAGCAGCGACCCCTCGACAGACACCACAGATACGCAGTATTTT. It specifies CASSDPSTDTTDTQYF.

This CDR3 reads CASSLRSGAIAKNIQYF. CDR3 DNA: TGTGCCAGCAGCTTAAGGAGTGGAGCTATAGCCAAAAACATTCAGTACTTC. V gene TRBV7-2 combines with J gene TRBJ2-4; D is ambiguous. The CDR3 extends over 17 amino acids. CDR1 SGHTA and CDR2 FQGNSA come from the germline V gene. V lost 2 bases and J 0 bases, leaving 14 bases between the germline ends.

The V call is TRBV3-1 (or the pseudogene TRBV3-2), the J call TRBJ1-6; D ambiguous. The CDR3 contains 15 residues. The V end was cut by 4 bases, the J end by 0 bases, with 7 bases between. The germline gives CDR1 LGHDT, CDR2 YNNKEL (reference sequence). CDR3 region: CASSPGSSYNSPLHF. CDR3 DNA sequence: TGTGCCAGCAGCCCCGGGAGCTCCTATAATTCACCCCTCCACTTT.

This clone was detected only once. The rearrangement links TRBV29-1 to TRBJ2-3, with 11 bases that match TRBD2. The germline gives CDR1 SQVTM, CDR2 ANQGSEA. CDR3 length: 14 residues. V lost 7 bases, J lost 0 bases, and 3 bases stayed unmatched. CDR3 loop: CSARLAGSTDTQYF. The CDR3 DNA reads as TGCAGCGCCCGACTAGCGGGGAGCACAGATACGCAGTATTTT.

The rearrangement links TRBV12-3 or TRBV12-4 to TRBJ1-2; the D gene is possibly TRBD1 (5 bases). This CDR3 is built from 11 residues. Trimming pared 6 bases from V and 7 bases from J, leaving 9 bases between. CDR3 residues: CASSTGFGYTF. CDR3 coding DNA: TGTGCCAGCAGCACAGGTTTTGGCTACACCTTC.

This sequence joins TRBV7-2 and TRBJ1-1; D not certain. This CDR3 has 13 residues. V lost 3 bases to trimming and J lost 8 bases, with 13 bases between them. The germline gives CDR1 SGHTA, CDR2 FQGNSA. The CDR3 is CASSLGSYGEAFF. For the CDR3, the DNA is TGTGCCAGCAGCTTGGGGAGCTATGGGGAAGCTTTCTTT.

CDR3 DNA sequence: TGTGCCAGCAGTCCTGACAGGGAGAACACCGGGGAGCTGTTTTTT. Protein product: CASSPDRENTGELFF. V gene TRBV2 combines with J gene TRBJ2-2, with 7 positions matching TRBD1. In germline, CDR1 is SNHLY, CDR2 FYNNEI. With 5 bases clipped from V and 1 base from J, the junction kept 4 bases outside the gene matches. This CDR3 contains 15 residues. Full variable domain (rest looked up from reference TRBV2 and TRBJ2-2): EPEVTQTPSHQVTQMGQEVILRCVPISNHLYFYWYRQILGQKVEFLVSFYNNEISEKSEIFDDQFSVERPDGSNFTLKIRSTKLEDSAMYFCASSPDRENTGELFFGEGSRLTVL.

The V and J genes are TRBV11-3 and TRBJ2-5, with TRBD1 matching 10 bases. Germline CDR1 SGHNT, CDR2 YENEEA. The CDR3 extends over 17 amino acids. Unmatched junction bases numbered 12, after V lost 4 bases and J lost 4 bases. CDR3 region: CASSSSRRDRGRETQYF. The DNA of the CDR3 is TGTGCCAGCAGCTCGTCTCGCCGGGACAGGGGAAGAGAGACCCAGTACTTC. The full variable domain, rest sourced from reference TRBV11-3 and TRBJ2-5, is EAGVVQSPRYKIIEKKQPVAFWCNPISGHNTLYWYLQNLGQGPELLIRYENEEAVDDSQLPKDRFSAERLKGVDSTLKIQPAELGDSAVYLCASSSSRRDRGRETQYFGPGTRLLVL.

V is TRBV7-2 and J is TRBJ2-5; D is ambiguous. The V gene's germline CDR1 is SGHTA and CDR2 FQGNSA. Trimming took 4 bases from V and 4 from J, leaving 4 bases between them. The CDR3 loop spans 11 amino acids. Here the CDR3 DNA reads TGTGCCAGCAGCTCGAGAGAGACCCAGTACTTC. Its translation is CASSSRETQYF.

The rearrangement joins TRBV3-1 (or the pseudogene TRBV3-2) to TRBJ2-5; TRBD2 is a possible D gene (5 bases). The CDR3 covers 18 residues. CDR1 is LGHDT, CDR2 YNNKEL, per germline (reference sequence). V was clipped by 1 base and J by 1 base, with 19 bases between them. The CDR3 coding sequence is TGTGCCAGCAGCCAAGTAGCCTTCCGGCTAGCAGCCCAAGAGACCCAGTACTTC. This gives the protein CASSQVAFRLAAQETQYF.

This chain connects TRBV27 to TRBJ1-5; D is possibly TRBD1 (5 bases). Deletions cut 3 bases from V and 2 bases from J, with 11 bases between. The CDR3 runs to 15 residues. Germline-derived CDR1 and CDR2 are MNHEY and SMNVEV (reference sequence). The CDR3 spells CASSFGGGGNQPQHF. For the CDR3, the DNA is TGTGCCAGCAGTTTCGGGGGTGGGGGCAATCAGCCCCAGCATTTT.

The genes are TRBV4-1 and TRBJ2-1; 7 bases fit TRBD2. V was clipped by 1 base and J by 3 bases; unmatched bases: 6. The CDR3 spans 16 residues. Germline loops: CDR1 MGHRA, CDR2 YSYEKL. The chain's CDR3 is CASSQGMASGYNEQFF. The CDR3 nucleotides are TGCGCCAGCAGCCAAGGGATGGCTAGCGGCTACAATGAGCAGTTCTTC.

This clone was detected only once. For the CDR3, the DNA is TGCAGCGTTGGAAGGGGCGGGAGCACTGAAGCTTTCTTT. Amino acid sequence: CSVGRGGSTEAFF. The chain combines TRBV29-1 with TRBJ1-1; D may be TRBD1 (5 bases). This CDR3 is 13 amino acids long. V was trimmed by 4 bases and J by 4 bases, leaving 13 bases between them. Germline loops: CDR1 SQVTM, CDR2 ANQGSEA.

The V call is TRBV3-1 (or the pseudogene TRBV3-2), the J call TRBJ1-1; D may be TRBD1 (6 bases). The germline V gene encodes CDR1 LGHDT and CDR2 YNNKEL (reference sequence). This CDR3 contains 16 residues. Between the trimmed V and J ends, which lost 1 base and 3 bases, there was a span of 15 bases. In nucleotides, the CDR3 is TGTGCCAGCAGCCAAGCCCCACAGGGAAGCTACACTGAAGCTTTCTTT. Translating it yields CASSQAPQGSYTEAFF.

The CDR3 DNA reads as TGCAGCGTGGGGCAGGGCAATCAGCCCCAGCATTTT. Its protein is CSVGQGNQPQHF. This chain uses TRBV29-1 with TRBJ1-5, with D perhaps TRBD1 (5 bases). The CDR3 runs 12 residues. V gave up 6 bases and J gave up 2 bases, with 8 bases separating them. In germline, CDR1 is SQVTM, CDR2 ANQGSEA.

The chain joins TRBV3-1 (or the pseudogene TRBV3-2) to TRBJ2-1, with 10 bases identical to TRBD2. V lost 3 bases and J lost 4; bases outside the gene matches: 3. CDR1 is LGHDT and CDR2 is YNNKEL in the germline V gene (reference sequence). The CDR3 length is 15 residues. The CDR3 DNA reads TGTGCCAGCAGCCAGGGACTAGCGTTATACAATGAGCAGTTCTTC. This translates into CASSQGLALYNEQFF.

This chain links TRBV10-1 with TRBJ2-1, with 7 bases identical to TRBD2. CDR1 is WNHNN, CDR2 SYGVQD, per germline (reference sequence). CDR3 length: 15 residues. Germline trimming cut 4 bases from V and 9 bases from J; bases unmatched to any gene: 12. The CDR3 DNA reads as TGCGCCAGCAGTGTGGCTAGTCGGGGGGTCGGTGAGCAGTTCTTC. Its translation is CASSVASRGVGEQFF.

The CDR3 spells CASSTTTGSGSPLHF. In DNA, the CDR3 is TGTGCCAGCTCAACCACAACAGGGTCCGGTTCACCCCTCCACTTT. The rearrangement uses TRBV18 and TRBJ1-6, with D perhaps TRBD1 (6 bases). Germline V CDR1 and CDR2: KGHSH, LQKENI. V was clipped by 5 bases and J by 9 bases, with 17 bases between them. The CDR3 covers 15 residues.

The V gene is TRBV30, the J gene TRBJ1-4, with 12 positions matching TRBD1. Germline V gene data show CDR1 as GTSNPN and CDR2 as SVGIG (reference sequence). This CDR3 contains 14 residues. V shed 3 bases, J shed 8 bases, and the junction held 4 bases outside the gene matches. The CDR3 region has the DNA TGTGCCTGGAGAACCGGGACAGGGGGCGAAAAACTGTTTTTT. Amino acids: CAWRTGTGGEKLFF.

The genes are TRBV27 and TRBJ2-1; 9 nucleotides agree with TRBD2. This CDR3 has 18 residues. Germline values: CDR1 MNHEY, CDR2 SMNVEV (reference sequence). Trimming at V came to 3 bases and at J to 7 bases, leaving 16 bases not matched to a gene. The CDR3 DNA reads TGTGCCAGCAGTTTCGCCTTAGGGGCTAGCGGGAATGGGAATGAGCAGTTCTTC. It yields the protein CASSFALGASGNGNEQFF.

This clone has only one observation. This rearrangement joins TRBV7-9 to TRBJ1-2; TRBD1 is a possible D gene (5 bases). V was pared by 2 bases and J by 8 bases, with 9 bases between. Germline V gene data show CDR1 as SEHNR and CDR2 as FQNEAQ (reference sequence). The CDR3 has 12 residues. For the CDR3, the DNA is TGTGCCAGCAGCTTACCAGGGATGGGCTACACCTTC. The encoded protein is CASSLPGMGYTF.

The chain combines TRBV25-1 with TRBJ2-5; TRBD2 aligns across 14 bases. The CDR3 is 17 amino acids. Germline lookup yields CDR1 MGHDK and CDR2 SYGVNS. After removal of 2 bases from V and 5 bases from J, the junction contained 7 bases not matched to a gene. CDR3: CASSEPTSGRAQETQYF. The DNA of the CDR3 is TGTGCCAGCAGTGAACCGACTAGCGGGAGGGCCCAGGAGACCCAGTACTTC.

The chain is built from TRBV11-3 and TRBJ2-1, with 12 bases identical to TRBD2. The CDR3 loop spans 15 amino acids. The V segment lost 5 bases and the J segment 7 bases; nucleotides outside the gene matches: 6. In germline, CDR1 is SGHNT, CDR2 YENEEA. This CDR3 reads CASSPSGRASNEQFF. CDR3 nucleotides: TGTGCCAGCAGCCCTAGCGGGAGGGCCTCGAATGAGCAGTTCTTC. Based on the CDR3 plus reference TRBV11-3 and TRBJ2-1, the full variable domain is EAGVVQSPRYKIIEKKQPVAFWCNPISGHNTLYWYLQNLGQGPELLIRYENEEAVDDSQLPKDRFSAERLKGVDSTLKIQPAELGDSAVYLCASSPSGRASNEQFFGPGTRLTVL.

The chain joins TRBV28 to TRBJ2-5; TRBD2 matches 7 bases. V was clipped by 2 bases and J by 5 bases; unmatched bases: 14. The CDR3 contains 17 residues. CDR1 MDHEN and CDR2 SYDVKM come from the germline V gene. CDR3: CASSLSGPAGVGETQYF. CDR3 DNA sequence: TGTGCCAGCAGTTTAAGCGGCCCTGCGGGAGTTGGGGAGACCCAGTACTTC.

With regard to this clone: Other DNA sequences in the sample encode the same CDR3. This chain uses TRBV18 with TRBJ2-7, with 7 positions matching TRBD1. This CDR3 has 13 residues. Looked up from germline, CDR1 is KGHSH and CDR2 is LQKENI. V trimming: 3 bases; J trimming: 4 bases; junction bases outside the gene matches: 3. The CDR3 region has the DNA TGTGCCAGCTCACCGGGACAGAGTTACGAGCAGTACTTC. Translated, it gives CASSPGQSYEQYF.

This chain uses TRBV15 with TRBJ1-1; no clear D gene. The CDR3 is 13 amino acids. In germline, CDR1 is LNHNV, CDR2 YYDKDF (reference sequence). V gave up 5 bases and J gave up 1 base, with 8 bases separating them. CDR3 residues: CATSRPGNTEAFF. The CDR3 DNA sequence: TGTGCCACCAGCCGTCCAGGGAACACTGAAGCTTTCTTT. Full variable domain (outside the CDR3, taken from reference TRBV15 and TRBJ1-1): DAMVIQNPRYQVTQFGKPVTLSCSQTLNHNVMYWYQQKSSQAPKLLFHYYDKDFNNEADTPDNFQSRRPNTSFCFLDIRSPGLGDTAMYLCATSRPGNTEAFFGQGTRLTVV.

The chain has TRBV6-5 and TRBJ2-7; the D gene is possibly TRBD2 (6 bases). V was clipped by 2 bases and J by 7 bases, with 15 bases between them. The CDR3 length is 14 residues. The germline gives CDR1 MNHEY, CDR2 SVGAGI. Here the CDR3 DNA reads TGTGCCAGCAGTTACCGGCAGGACTACCGGGAGCAGTACTTC. This encodes CASSYRQDYREQYF.

This clone has just one count. The gene calls are TRBV4-2 and TRBJ1-1; 8 nucleotides agree with TRBD1. The CDR3 runs 15 residues. Germline V CDR1 and CDR2: LGHNA, YNFKEQ. V lost 4 bases and J lost 1; bases outside the gene matches: 5. The CDR3 DNA reads as TGTGCCAGCAGCCCTAGACAGGGGAGGAACACTGAAGCTTTCTTT. It encodes CASSPRQGRNTEAFF.